The 26 T cell receptor beta chains presented below share a single source sample, sequenced in a study of blood T cells in healthy people across ages. The authors ran a second PCR of about 7 to 12 cycles using a sample-barcoded 5' primer and a J-beta primer mix. MiXCR, run by TCRdb on the 5' RACE reads, gives a single entry per CDR3 protein. Among some 800,000 distinct CDR3 sequences, roughly 25% were seen once, and the ten largest hold under 4.5%. These data were likewise used in another study, on T cells of mothers and their children.

Source material: blood. These receptors all stem from a boy younger than 18 in good health.

The chain uses TRBV4-3 and TRBJ2-1; 7 nucleotides align to TRBD2. V shed 0 bases and J 5 bases; nucleotides not matched to a gene: 7. From germline, CDR1 is LGHNA and CDR2 YSLEER. This CDR3 has 16 residues. The CDR3 region has the DNA TGCGCCAGCAGCCAAGAGCCGCGGGGGTTTAACAATGAGCAGTTCTTC. Translated, it gives CASSQEPRGFNNEQFF.

The CDR3 reads CASSLDGTGDQTAYEQFF. DNA of the CDR3: TGTGCCAGCAGCTTAGACGGGACAGGGGATCAGACGGCCTATGAGCAGTTCTTC. The gene calls are TRBV7-9 and TRBJ2-1; 10 bases map to TRBD1. V trimming: 1 base; J trimming: 8 bases; junction bases outside the gene matches: 14. Germline CDR1 is SEHNR and CDR2 is FQNEAQ (reference sequence). This CDR3 has 18 amino acids.

This clonotype was seen once. The chain links TRBV4-3 to TRBJ2-1; D is unresolved. Trimming pared 1 base from V and 4 bases from J, leaving 8 bases between. The CDR3 sequence is 14 residues long. From germline, CDR1 is LGHNA and CDR2 YSLEER. The CDR3 reads CASSQVAYYNEQFF. As DNA, the CDR3 is TGCGCCAGCAGCCAAGTAGCTTATTACAATGAGCAGTTCTTC.

The rearrangement links TRBV10-3 to TRBJ2-5; 8 nucleotides agree with TRBD1. The germline gives CDR1 ENHRY, CDR2 SYGVKD. The CDR3 is 14 residues long. With 4 bases clipped from V and 6 bases from J, the junction kept 7 bases outside the gene matches. CDR3 protein: CAISAAGGRQTQYF. CDR3 sequence (DNA): TGTGCCATCAGTGCAGCAGGGGGCCGCCAGACCCAGTACTTC.

This clonotype was seen more than once but under ten times. The chain has TRBV6-5 and TRBJ1-2, with a possible D match to TRBD1 (5 bases). This CDR3 region has 13 residues. Germline lookup yields CDR1 MNHEY and CDR2 SVGAGI. Trimming took off 3 bases at V and 8 bases at J, with 13 bases between the two ends. The CDR3 protein is CASSYLLGEGYTF. In DNA form, the CDR3 reads TGTGCCAGCAGTTATCTACTGGGGGAAGGCTACACCTTC.

This clonotype was seen only a few times. The genes are TRBV2 and TRBJ1-1; a weak D match, TRBD1 (6 bases). Trimming left V 3 bases short and J 4 bases short, with 15 bases between. This CDR3 has 15 residues. Germline V CDR1 and CDR2: SNHLY, FYNNEI. CDR3 in amino acids: CASSDIGQSGTEAFF. The CDR3 nucleotides are TGTGCCAGCAGTGATATCGGACAGTCAGGCACTGAAGCTTTCTTT.

Worth noting for this clonotype: A junction end diverges from the germline sequence, so it may reflect a read error. The V gene is TRBV12-3 or TRBV12-4, the J gene TRBJ1-1; D is undetermined. The CDR3 has 13 residues. CDR3 sequence: CASSSLMNTGAFF. The CDR3, as DNA: TGTGCCAGCAGTTCGCTTATGAACACTGGAGCTTTCTTT.

This chain uses TRBV12-3 or TRBV12-4 with TRBJ2-5; 8 bases agree with TRBD1. CDR3 length equals 14 residues. V was clipped by 4 bases and J by 4 bases; unmatched bases: 5. The DNA for the CDR3 is TGTGCCAGCAGTTCACGGACAGGGAGAGAGACCCAGTACTTC. It yields the protein CASSSRTGRETQYF.

This sequence joins TRBV9 and TRBJ2-1; D might be TRBD1 or TRBD2, each matching 6 bases. Germline V gene sequence: CDR1 SGDLS, CDR2 YYNGEE. The CDR3 has 18 amino acids. The V end was cut by 0 bases, the J end by 4 bases, with 20 bases between. CDR3 residues: CASSVGRSNRDLYNEQFF. For the CDR3, the DNA is TGTGCCAGCAGCGTAGGTAGGTCAAACAGGGACTTATACAATGAGCAGTTCTTC. Drawing the rest from reference TRBV9 and TRBJ2-1, the complete variable domain is DSGVTQTPKHLITATGQRVTLRCSPRSGDLSVYWYQQSLDQGLQFLIQYYNGEERAKGNILERFSAQQFPDLHSELNLSSLELGDSALYFCASSVGRSNRDLYNEQFFGPGTRLTVL.

The sample holds a few counts of this clonotype. This chain uses TRBV3-1 with TRBJ2-7, with D possibly called TRBD1 or TRBD2 (5 bases each). Germline V CDR1 and CDR2: LGHDT, YNNKEL (reference sequence). The CDR3 sequence is 17 residues long. V was trimmed by 2 bases and J by 0 bases, leaving 17 bases between them. The CDR3 is CASSQSALRDVSYEQYF. The DNA for the CDR3 is TGTGCCAGCAGCCAATCCGCACTCCGGGACGTCTCCTACGAGCAGTACTTC.

This sequence joins TRBV4-2 and TRBJ2-7; the D is unclear. Germline V gives CDR1 LGHNA, CDR2 YNFKEQ. The CDR3 sequence is 12 residues long. V dropped 3 bases and J dropped 4 bases, with 7 bases sitting between them. CDR3 residues: CASSHLPYEQYF. The CDR3 nucleotides are TGTGCCAGCAGCCACCTACCGTACGAGCAGTACTTC.

The chain has TRBV5-1 and TRBJ2-5; 7 nucleotides align to TRBD2. J gave up 2 bases and V 0 bases, and 10 bases lay outside the gene matches. The germline gives CDR1 SGHRS, CDR2 YFSETQ. The CDR3 is 17 residues long. The DNA of the CDR3 is TGCGCCAGCAGCTTGGAGTTACGGCTAGCGGAACAAGAGACCCAGTACTTC. Encoded protein: CASSLELRLAEQETQYF.

The rearrangement links TRBV28 to TRBJ2-4, with D unresolved. This CDR3 contains 16 residues. Trimming cost V 1 base and J 0 bases, with 10 bases left between them. CDR1 MDHEN and CDR2 SYDVKM come from the germline V gene. The CDR3 region is CASSLSTELAKNIQYF. The CDR3 coding sequence is TGTGCCAGCAGTTTATCGACGGAATTAGCCAAAAACATTCAGTACTTC.

This clonotype was found many times. The chain links TRBV20-1 to TRBJ1-5, with a tentative D call TRBD1 (6 bases). CDR1 is DFQATT, CDR2 SNEGSKA, per germline (reference sequence). The CDR3 consists of 13 residues. The V end was cut by 7 bases, the J end by 1 base, with 11 bases between. CDR3 sequence reads: CSVGGESNQPQHF. CDR3 in DNA: TGCAGTGTGGGGGGCGAGAGCAATCAGCCCCAGCATTTT.

This chain connects TRBV29-1 to TRBJ2-7; D gene unclear. V lost 7 bases and J lost 4, with 8 bases in between. Germline CDR1 SQVTM, CDR2 ANQGSEA. The CDR3 has 10 amino acids. Here the CDR3 reads CSAMGYEQYF. As DNA, the CDR3 is TGCAGCGCAATGGGTTACGAGCAGTACTTC.

V is TRBV20-1 and J is TRBJ2-7; TRBD2 aligns across 8 bases. CDR1 is DFQATT and CDR2 is SNEGSKA in the germline V gene (reference sequence). CDR3 length equals 14 residues. Trimming removed 4 bases from V and 0 bases from J; junction bases left unmatched: 5. The CDR3 DNA sequence: TGCAGTGCTATTCTAGCGGGTCTCTCCTACGAGCAGTACTTC. Residues: CSAILAGLSYEQYF.

This clonotype was seen only a few times. This chain connects TRBV27 to TRBJ2-1; D not certain. The CDR3 is made up of 16 amino acids. The V end lost 5 bases, the J end lost 4 bases, and 18 bases lay between the germline ends. Looked up from germline, CDR1 is MNHEY and CDR2 is SMNVEV (reference sequence). CDR3 in amino acids: CASSRPAAPGYNEQFF. CDR3 sequence (DNA): TGTGCCAGCAGTCGCCCGGCGGCCCCGGGTTACAATGAGCAGTTCTTC.

V gene TRBV7-8 combines with J gene TRBJ2-5; TRBD1 matches 8 bases. The junction had 11 bases not matched to a gene; V was cut back by 6 bases and J by 2 bases. The germline V gene has CDR1 SGHVS and CDR2 FQNEAQ. CDR3 length: 16 amino acids. CDR3: CASRPNRGAPQETQYF. The CDR3 DNA reads TGTGCCAGCAGACCAAACAGGGGGGCCCCACAAGAGACCCAGTACTTC. Together with reference TRBV7-8 and TRBJ2-5, the CDR3 gives the full variable domain: GAGVSQSPRYKVAKRGQDVALRCDPISGHVSLFWYQQALGQGPEFLTYFQNEAQLDKSGLPSDRFFAERPEGSVSTLKIQRTQQEDSAVYLCASRPNRGAPQETQYFGPGTRLLVL.

The J gene is TRBJ1-6, the V gene TRBV27; D might be TRBD1 (6 bases). The CDR3 sequence is 14 residues long. CDR1 is MNHEY, CDR2 SMNVEV, per germline (reference sequence). V dropped 4 bases and J dropped 11 bases, with 15 bases sitting between them. The CDR3 region has the DNA TGTGCCAGCAGTTCACAGGGAATAGGGACACCCCTCCACTTT. This encodes CASSSQGIGTPLHF.

V gene TRBV7-9 combines with J gene TRBJ2-1; no reliable D call. Trimming shortened V by 0 bases and J by 0 bases, and 6 bases separated the two germline ends. CDR3 length equals 15 residues. CDR1 and CDR2 (germline): SEHNR, FQNEAQ (reference sequence). Here the CDR3 DNA reads TGTGCCAGCAGCTTAGCGCACAGCTCCTACAATGAGCAGTTCTTC. Translating it yields CASSLAHSSYNEQFF.

This clonotype has more than one count but fewer than ten. V is TRBV20-1 and J is TRBJ2-7; TRBD2 might be the D (5 bases). CDR3 length equals 13 residues. Looked up from germline, CDR1 is DFQATT and CDR2 is SNEGSKA (reference sequence). Trimming cost V 6 bases and J 0 bases, with 12 bases left between them. CDR3 sequence: CSAPRRGSYEQYF. The CDR3 DNA sequence: TGCAGTGCACCCAGACGGGGCTCCTACGAGCAGTACTTC.

The chain has TRBV7-2 and TRBJ2-3; the match to TRBD2 covers 7 bases. Trimming removed 5 bases from V and 2 bases from J; junction bases left unmatched: 13. This CDR3 has 17 residues. Germline V CDR1 and CDR2: SGHTA, FQGNSA. The CDR3 protein is CTSSPLRGGSNTDTQYF. As DNA, the CDR3 is TGTACCAGCAGCCCCCTCCGGGGCGGGAGTAACACAGATACGCAGTATTTT. Full variable domain (rest looked up from reference TRBV7-2 and TRBJ2-3): GAGVSQSPSNKVTEKGKDVELRCDPISGHTALYWYRQSLGQGLEFLIYFQGNSAPDKSGLPSDRFSAERTGGSVSTLTIQRTQQEDSAVYLCTSSPLRGGSNTDTQYFGPGTRLTVL.

The V gene is TRBV7-8, the J gene TRBJ1-1, with a weak D call TRBD1 (5 bases). CDR3 length: 14 amino acids. Trimming removed 2 bases from V and 6 bases from J, with 13 bases in between. Germline V lookup: CDR1 SGHVS, CDR2 FQNEAQ. CDR3 region: CASSLSEGSPEAFF. For the CDR3, the DNA is TGTGCCAGCAGCTTAAGCGAGGGGTCTCCTGAAGCTTTCTTT.

The chain carries TRBV12-3 or TRBV12-4 and TRBJ2-1; D uncertain. This CDR3 is built from 14 residues. With 6 bases removed from V and 4 bases from J, the gap between germline ends came to 13 bases. CDR3 residues: CASSPPQAYNEQFF. The CDR3 DNA is TGTGCCAGCAGCCCCCCGCAAGCTTACAATGAGCAGTTCTTC.

J is TRBJ2-6 and V is TRBV3-1; tentatively, D is TRBD2 (7 bases). CDR3 length: 19 amino acids. The germline gives CDR1 LGHDT, CDR2 YNNKEL (reference sequence). V lost 0 bases to trimming and J lost 4 bases, with 19 bases between them. CDR3 sequence: CASSQEWGGPFAGANVLTF. CDR3 DNA sequence: TGTGCCAGCAGCCAAGAATGGGGGGGCCCCTTTGCGGGGGCCAACGTCCTGACTTTC.

This sequence joins TRBV5-1 and TRBJ1-3, with TRBD1 matching over 8 bases. Trimming took 5 bases from V and 2 from J; bases not matched to a gene: 3. CDR1 SGHRS and CDR2 YFSETQ come from the germline V gene. The CDR3 contains 14 residues. The CDR3 is CASRLTGAGNTIYF. CDR3 bases: TGCGCCAGCAGACTGACAGGGGCTGGAAACACCATATATTTT.